These 27 T cell receptor beta chains came from one sample sequenced in a study of T cells in Graves' hyperthyroidism and ophthalmopathy. RNA transcripts gave rise to amplified TCR beta CDR3 regions. With the HTBI primer set, the TCR CDR3 went through a first round of RT-PCR. TCRdb fed the multiplex PCR reads into MiXCR, producing one record per CDR3 protein. The sample shows roughly 380,000 distinct CDR3 sequences, 15% to 20% of them seen only once. The source material was blood. The source is a woman aged 18 to 35 with Graves' hyperthyroidism.

This chain links TRBV12-3 or TRBV12-4 with TRBJ1-5; D remains ambiguous. V shed 2 bases and J shed 0 bases, with 5 bases lying between them. This CDR3 is 14 amino acids long. In nucleotides, the CDR3 is TGTGCCAGCAGTTTACAACCTAGCAATCAGCCCCAGCATTTT. Translated, it gives CASSLQPSNQPQHF.

At least ten counts were recorded for this clonotype. CDR3: CSVDLAGGITEAFF. DNA of the CDR3: TGCAGCGTTGACCTGGCAGGGGGCATTACTGAAGCTTTCTTT. The rearrangement joins TRBV29-1 to TRBJ1-1, with 8 bases identical to TRBD1. The CDR3 contains 14 residues. CDR1 is SQVTM, CDR2 ANQGSEA, per germline. V shed 3 bases, J shed 5 bases, and the junction held 8 bases outside the gene matches.

This clonotype occurred many times. The chain links TRBV29-1 to TRBJ2-5; D may be TRBD1 or TRBD2 (5 bases each). The CDR3 length is 14 residues. Germline V lookup: CDR1 SQVTM, CDR2 ANQGSEA. The V and J ends lost 7 bases and 6 bases respectively, with 21 bases between them. The CDR3 region has the DNA TGCAGCGCCGCCTCCGGGACGGAAGGGCAGACCCAGTACTTC. Translating it yields CSAASGTEGQTQYF. The whole variable domain, remainder taken from reference TRBV29-1 and TRBJ2-5, is SAVISQKPSRDICQRGTSLTIQCQVDSQVTMMFWYRQQPGQSLTLIATANQGSEATYESGFVIDKFPISRPNLTFSTLTVSNMSPEDSSIYLCSAASGTEGQTQYFGPGTRLLVL.

This clonotype was seen many times. The J gene is TRBJ2-5, the V gene TRBV10-2; tentatively, D is TRBD1 or TRBD2 (5 bases each). The CDR3 sequence is 15 residues long. Trimming took off 3 bases at V and 5 bases at J, with 16 bases between the two ends. Germline V CDR1 and CDR2: WSHSY, SAAADI. Written as DNA, the CDR3 is TGCGCCAGCAGTGAAACCGGGGCGGCCGTGGAGACCCAGTACTTC. Its translation is CASSETGAAVETQYF.

This clonotype occurred many times. V gene TRBV6-4 combines with J gene TRBJ1-2; no definite D call. The CDR3 length is 10 residues. Trimming stripped 9 bases from V and 8 bases from J, with 10 bases between. Germline CDR1 is MRHNA and CDR2 is SNTAGT. The CDR3 region is CARVTHGYTF. CDR3 DNA: TGTGCCAGAGTGACCCACGGCTACACCTTC.

The V and J genes are TRBV6-4 and TRBJ1-5, with 7 bases lining up with TRBD1. CDR1 is MRHNA and CDR2 is SNTAGT in the germline V gene. This CDR3 has 15 residues. V was pared by 6 bases and J by 6 bases, with 11 bases of the junction left unmatched. CDR3 nucleotide sequence: TGTGCCAGCAGCCGGGACAGCCCCGAACTTCAGCCCCAGCATTTT. As protein: CASSRDSPELQPQHF.

Many counts were recorded for this clonotype. V and J are TRBV5-1 and TRBJ2-5, with 9 positions matching TRBD2. The junction had 5 bases not matched to a gene; V was cut back by 4 bases and J by 4 bases. Germline-derived CDR1 and CDR2 are SGHRS and YFSETQ. CDR3 length: 14 amino acids. The CDR3, as DNA: TGCGCCAGCAGCAACGAACTAGCGGGAGAGACCCAGTACTTC. As protein: CASSNELAGETQYF.

This clonotype occurred many times. This chain uses TRBV25-1 with TRBJ1-2; no clear D gene. CDR1 and CDR2 (germline): MGHDK, SYGVNS. The CDR3 consists of 15 residues. Trimming stripped 6 bases from V and 0 bases from J, with 14 bases between. The CDR3 DNA follows: TGTGCCAGCAGGGAAAACAGCTTCCCTAACTATGGCTACACCTTC. The encoded protein is CASRENSFPNYGYTF.

This clonotype has a count of ten or more. This chain uses TRBV12-3 or TRBV12-4 with TRBJ2-7; D might be TRBD2 (6 bases). The CDR3 is 15 residues long. V lost 3 bases and J 2 bases, leaving 14 bases between the germline ends. CDR3 loop: CASSFEGRLAYEQYF. CDR3 sequence (DNA): TGTGCCAGCAGTTTTGAAGGAAGACTAGCCTACGAGCAGTACTTC.

This clonotype has at least ten counts. The chain recombines TRBV12-5 with TRBJ1-5; D ambiguous. V shed 7 bases and J shed 6 bases, with 13 bases lying between them. Per the germline V gene, CDR1 is LGHNT and CDR2 is FRNRAP. The CDR3 length is 13 residues. The CDR3 coding sequence is TGTGCTAGTGCTAAATCACGTGGTCAGCCCCAGCATTTT. Residues: CASAKSRGQPQHF.

This clonotype was counted many times. V gene TRBV28 combines with J gene TRBJ2-7, with D perhaps TRBD1 (6 bases). The CDR3 contains 13 residues. Germline V gene lookup returns CDR1 MDHEN and CDR2 SYDVKM. V lost 4 bases and J lost 7, with 14 bases in between. CDR3 amino acids: CASSSGRGLEQYF. CDR3 in DNA: TGTGCCAGCAGTTCCGGCAGGGGATTGGAGCAGTACTTC.

This clonotype was recorded at least ten times. The chain has TRBV12-3 or TRBV12-4 and TRBJ2-3, with D tentatively TRBD2 (5 bases). With 3 bases removed from V and 5 bases from J, the gap between germline ends came to 6 bases. CDR3 length: 12 amino acids. The CDR3, as DNA: TGTGCCAGCAGTTTCGGGAAAGATACGCAGTATTTT. This gives the protein CASSFGKDTQYF.

This clonotype was detected many times. The V call is TRBV19, the J call TRBJ1-5; D unclear. Trimming took 6 bases from V and 7 from J, leaving 13 bases between them. Germline V gene lookup returns CDR1 LNHDA and CDR2 SQIVND (reference sequence). This CDR3 is built from 13 residues. CDR3 sequence reads: CASSQTVQQPQHF. The DNA of the CDR3 is TGTGCCAGTAGCCAGACCGTTCAGCAGCCCCAGCATTTT.

The table lists this clonotype with a few counts. The genes are TRBV12-3 or TRBV12-4 and TRBJ1-2; 8 bases are a match to TRBD1. The CDR3 loop spans 12 amino acids. Trimming removed 6 bases from V and 7 bases from J; junction bases left unmatched: 4. The CDR3 DNA reads TGTGCCAGCAGCCCGCAGGGGGCTGGCTACACCTTC. Protein sequence: CASSPQGAGYTF.

This clonotype was seen many times. J is TRBJ2-5 and V is TRBV20-1; the D gene could be TRBD1 or TRBD2 (5 bases each). This CDR3 is 13 amino acids long. V lost 6 bases to trimming and J lost 2 bases, with 13 bases between them. Germline assignment: CDR1 DFQATT and CDR2 SNEGSKA (reference sequence). CDR3 sequence (DNA): TGCAGTGCCCCGCGAGGGGAACAAGAGACCCAGTACTTC. Its translation is CSAPRGEQETQYF.

The V gene is TRBV10-1, the J gene TRBJ2-3; D remains ambiguous. The ends were cut back, 0 bases at V and 9 bases at J, with 10 bases in the middle. The germline gives CDR1 WNHNN, CDR2 SYGVQD (reference sequence). The CDR3 is 13 residues long. CDR3 DNA: TGCGCCAGCAGTGAGTCCGAAGTAAGGACGCAGTATTTT. Amino acid sequence: CASSESEVRTQYF.

This clonotype was picked up a small number of times. CDR3 region: CASSQPQWEGRGGNTIYF. As DNA, the CDR3 is TGTGCCAGCAGCCAACCCCAATGGGAGGGGCGCGGTGGAAACACCATATATTTT. The J gene is TRBJ1-3, the V gene TRBV4-2; tentatively, D is TRBD1 (5 bases). CDR1 is LGHNA, CDR2 YNFKEQ, per germline. This CDR3 region has 18 residues. V lost 2 bases and J 3 bases, leaving 20 bases between the germline ends.

This clonotype has ten or more counts. This sequence joins TRBV29-1 and TRBJ2-5; D is unclear. The CDR3 extends over 13 amino acids. V lost 7 bases and J lost 4, with 16 bases in between. Germline V gene lookup returns CDR1 SQVTM and CDR2 ANQGSEA. CDR3 sequence reads: CSESPDGSETQYF. The DNA of the CDR3 is TGCAGCGAGTCCCCGGACGGTTCAGAGACCCAGTACTTC.

Ten or more counts support this clonotype. The chain links TRBV5-1 to TRBJ1-2; no definite D call. The CDR3 has 14 residues. V was cut by 0 bases and J by 8 bases, with 14 bases left in between. CDR1 SGHRS and CDR2 YFSETQ come from the germline V gene. The CDR3 nucleotides read TGCGCCAGCAGCTTGGCCACAGCCAAAGGCGGCTACACCTTC. It translates to CASSLATAKGGYTF.

This clonotype has ten or more counts. This sequence joins TRBV7-9 and TRBJ1-1; tentative D call: TRBD1 (5 bases). Per germline, CDR1 SEHNR and CDR2 FQNEAQ (reference sequence). Between the trimmed V and J ends, which lost 2 bases and 8 bases, there was a span of 9 bases. This CDR3 is 12 amino acids long. In DNA, the CDR3 is TGTGCCAGCAGCTTATCAGACAGAGAAGCTTTCTTT. It yields the protein CASSLSDREAFF.

V is TRBV20-1 and J is TRBJ2-7; tentative D call: TRBD2 (6 bases). Germline CDR1 reads DFQATT; CDR2 reads SNEGSKA (reference sequence). The CDR3 covers 16 residues. V lost 3 bases and J 0 bases, leaving 18 bases between the germline ends. The CDR3 DNA follows: TGCAGTGCTAGGGGATTCGGAGGGGCGAGCTCCTACGAGCAGTACTTC. Translation gives CSARGFGGASSYEQYF.

At least ten counts were recorded for this clonotype. The chain couples TRBV2 to TRBJ2-5, with 8 bases aligning to TRBD2. Germline assignment: CDR1 SNHLY and CDR2 FYNNEI. The J segment lost 1 base and the V segment lost 4 bases, leaving 5 bases of the junction unmatched. The CDR3 covers 15 residues. CDR3 region: CASSALAGGQETQYF. CDR3 sequence (DNA): TGTGCCAGCAGTGCCTTGGCGGGGGGCCAAGAGACCCAGTACTTC.

The chain uses TRBV9 and TRBJ1-1, with a tentative D call TRBD1 (5 bases). This CDR3 contains 14 residues. V lost 7 bases and J lost 1, with 14 bases in between. Germline V CDR1 and CDR2: SGDLS, YYNGEE. The chain's CDR3 is CASSKGTSNTEAFF. The CDR3 bases are TGTGCCAGCTCAAAGGGGACTTCGAACACTGAAGCTTTCTTT.

This clonotype was picked up many times. V and J are TRBV13 and TRBJ2-7; possible D gene TRBD2, 6 bases. CDR3 length: 13 amino acids. V was cut by 8 bases and J by 2 bases, with 13 bases left in between. Germline V gives CDR1 PRHDT, CDR2 FYEKMQ (reference sequence). The DNA of the CDR3 is TGTGCCAGCGGTATAGCGGAAACCTACGAGCAGTACTTC. Residues: CASGIAETYEQYF. The whole variable domain, remainder taken from reference TRBV13 and TRBJ2-7, is AAGVIQSPRHLIKEKRETATLKCYPIPRHDTVYWYQQGPGQDPQFLISFYEKMQSDKGSIPDRFSAQQFSDYHSELNMSSLELGDSALYFCASGIAETYEQYFGPGTRLTVT.

This clonotype was recorded many times. This chain links TRBV27 with TRBJ2-5, with TRBD2 matching over 8 bases. There are 15 residues in the CDR3. Germline assignment: CDR1 MNHEY and CDR2 SMNVEV (reference sequence). V was clipped by 3 bases and J by 2 bases; unmatched bases: 5. The CDR3 nucleotides read TGTGCCAGCAGTTTTGACCGGGGGGGACAAGAGACCCAGTACTTC. Protein product: CASSFDRGGQETQYF.

This clonotype was counted many times. The J gene is TRBJ1-2, the V gene TRBV24-1; 8 nucleotides align to TRBD1. There are 12 residues in the CDR3. CDR1 and CDR2 (germline): KGHDR, SFDVKD. J lost 3 bases, V lost 7 bases, and 0 bases had no gene match. The chain's CDR3 is CATRDRDYGYTF. The DNA for the CDR3 is TGTGCCACCAGGGACAGGGACTATGGCTACACCTTC.

This clonotype showed up many times. The chain links TRBV6-1 to TRBJ2-7, with D perhaps TRBD2 (6 bases). Germline V CDR1 and CDR2: MNHNS, SASEGT. V was shortened by 6 bases and J by 1 base, with 16 bases between the two germline ends. The CDR3 has 15 amino acids. CDR3 DNA sequence: TGTGCCAGCAGCCCAGTTTTAGGGAGGTCCTACGAGCAGTACTTC. Protein product: CASSPVLGRSYEQYF.